Below, one T cell receptor (beta chain) is given with its context. Its specificity is unknown. Uncontrolled infection, other autoimmune disease, pregnancy or lactation excluded patients. The CDR3 sequence is 13 residues long. V was trimmed by 7 bases and J by 3 bases, leaving 12 bases between them. The germline CDR1 and CDR2 sequences are SEHNR and FQNEAQ (reference sequence). TCR beta CDR3 regions were amplified from RNA. RT-PCR in the first round (using the HTBI primer set) targeted the TCR CDR3. TCRdb analysed the multiplex PCR reads with MiXCR anew, one entry per CDR3 protein. This repertoire shows a few hundred thousand distinct CDR3 sequences, roughly 22% found once; its top ten account for over 55%. This sample stems from a study of T cells in Graves' hyperthyroidism and ophthalmopathy. Findings and caveats of the study: Onset of ophthalmopathy came a median around 6.2 months after the model predicted it.

The source of this sequence is a young man with Graves' ophthalmopathy. The sequencing sample was made of blood. The chain is built from TRBV7-9 and TRBJ1-1, with TRBD1 as a possible D gene (6 bases). The CDR3 is CASNTGGHTEAFF. The CDR3 nucleotides are TGTGCCAGCAATACGGGGGGGCACACTGAAGCTTTCTTT.